At least ten counts were recorded for the clone carrying this T cell receptor (beta chain). Its matching antigen is unknown. In TCRdb, the RT-PCR reads were re-called with MiXCR into one record per CDR3 protein. In the table there are about 500,000 distinct CDR3 sequences, 15% to 20% of which are singletons. The V segment lost 1 base and the J segment 4 bases; nucleotides outside the gene matches: 4. This CDR3 has 15 amino acids. The record originates from a study of response to subunit inactivated influenza vaccine. Study-level points and caveats: The authors suggested that every seasonal influenza vaccination recruits few new T cells.

The specimen was CD4+ T cells sorted from PBMCs, collected around 2 years after vaccination. V is TRBV12-3 or TRBV12-4 and J is TRBJ1-5, with 7 bases matching TRBD1. The sequence was obtained from a man between 50 and 70 years old who received an inactivated influenza vaccine. The CDR3 sequence: CASSLGQGDNQPQHF. The CDR3 DNA is TGTGCCAGCAGTTTAGGACAGGGCGATAATCAGCCCCAGCATTTT.